The present T cell receptor (beta chain) was sequenced within a study of patients and donors after allogeneic stem cell transplantation. One entry per CDR3 protein, called by TCRdb with MiXCR from the RT-PCR reads. The data hold approximately 160,000 distinct CDR3 sequences, with about 32% observed a single time. The specimen sequenced was blood, either unsorted or a sorted T cell fraction (not recorded which). This clonotype was obtained from a human donor who was either an allogeneic HSCT recipient or a stem cell or donor lymphocyte infusion donor (not recorded which). It is not recorded whose cells these are; they may come from a transplant donor.

CDR3 protein: CASRPTGYHNSPLHF. CDR3 DNA: TGCGCCAGCAGACCGACAGGGTACCATAATTCACCCCTCCACTTT. This chain uses TRBV5-1 with TRBJ1-6; 7 nucleotides line up with TRBD1. Germline lookup yields CDR1 SGHRS and CDR2 YFSETQ. The CDR3 has 15 residues. J was trimmed by 5 bases and V by 5 bases; bases with no gene match: 7.